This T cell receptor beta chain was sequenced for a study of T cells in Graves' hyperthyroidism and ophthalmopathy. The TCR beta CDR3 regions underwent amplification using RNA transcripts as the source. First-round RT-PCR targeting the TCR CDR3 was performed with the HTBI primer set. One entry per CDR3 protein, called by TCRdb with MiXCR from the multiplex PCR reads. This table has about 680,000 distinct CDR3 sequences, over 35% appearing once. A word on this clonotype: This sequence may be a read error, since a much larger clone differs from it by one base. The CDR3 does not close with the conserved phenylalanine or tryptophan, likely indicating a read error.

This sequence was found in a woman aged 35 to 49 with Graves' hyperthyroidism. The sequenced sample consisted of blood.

CDR3 protein: CASSKDPYGYTV. In DNA, the CDR3 is TGTGCCAGTAGTAAAGACCCCTATGGCTACACCGTC. This chain links TRBV19 with TRBJ1-2; D remains unclear. Germline-derived CDR1 and CDR2 are LNHDA and SQIVND (reference sequence). The CDR3 totals 12 residues. The V and J ends lost 4 bases and 4 bases respectively, with 7 bases between them.